This TCR beta chain was identified during a study of neurological immune-mediated disorders. For the unsorted libraries, 2 million PBMCs stored at -80 C served as input. Germline CDR1 reads SGDLS; CDR2 reads YYNGEE. The V gene lost 0 bases and the J gene lost 2 bases, with 4 bases spanning the gap. The CDR3 loop spans 13 amino acids. Notes on this clonotype: Its antigen remains unidentified.

Study conclusions and caveats: The greatest degree of TCR clonal expansion was observed in HTLV-1-associated myelopathy, with the lowest in multiple sclerosis, below that of healthy controls.

The cDNA came from 5'RACE, which used 10-nucleotide random UMIs. Over 170 million TCR-beta sequences from 15-18 subjects came from every sequencing run. Each CDR3 protein gets one entry after TCRdb re-called the 5' RACE reads with MiXCR. There are roughly 18,000 distinct CDR3 sequences in the sample; around 28% occur only once, and 33% lies in the top ten. This receptor was obtained from a man in his forties or fifties with HTLV-1-associated myelopathy (HAM/TSP). The specimen sequenced was PBMCs. The V gene is TRBV9, the J gene TRBJ2-3, with no clear D. CDR3 sequence (DNA): TGTGCCAGCAGCGTAGGGACCACAGATACGCAGTATTTT. It encodes CASSVGTTDTQYF.